A single sample gave rise to the 14 T cell receptor beta chains below, sequenced in a study of CD8 T cells in ankylosing spondylitis. MiXCR, run by TCRdb on the 5' RACE reads, gives a single entry per CDR3 protein. The data contain about 160,000 distinct CDR3 sequences, just over 9.5% of them singletons. Sequenced material: blood, either unsorted or a sorted T cell fraction (not recorded which). These TCRs come from a female donor with ankylosing spondylitis or in good health (not recorded which).

This chain connects TRBV5-1 to TRBJ2-7, with 8 bases lining up with TRBD2. CDR3 length: 17 residues. Germline CDR1 reads SGHRS; CDR2 reads YFSETQ. V lost 1 base to trimming and J lost 2 bases; unmatched junction nucleotides: 11. CDR3 in DNA: TGCGCCAGCAGCTTGAGGACTAGCAGGGGCCTCCCCTACGAGCAGTACTTC. Translation: CASSLRTSRGLPYEQYF. The full variable domain, completed using reference TRBV5-1 and TRBJ2-7, is KAGVTQTPRYLIKTRGQQVTLSCSPISGHRSVSWYQQTPGQGLQFLFEYFSETQRNKGNFPGRFSGRQFSNSRSEMNVSTLELGDSALYLCASSLRTSRGLPYEQYFGPGTRLTVT.

There are many counts of this clonotype. The J gene is TRBJ2-7, the V gene TRBV27, with 7 bases that match TRBD2. CDR1 is MNHEY, CDR2 SMNVEV, per germline (reference sequence). The CDR3 contains 18 residues. The V and J ends lost 5 bases and 4 bases, in that order; junction bases with no gene match: 20. In DNA, the CDR3 is TGTGCCAGCAGTCTGGGGGGGACTCATTGGGGCCGGGGTTACGAGCAGTACTTC. Residues: CASSLGGTHWGRGYEQYF.

This clonotype was detected many times. The chain carries TRBV14 and TRBJ2-7, with D possibly being TRBD1 or TRBD2 (6 bases each). The CDR3 extends over 13 amino acids. In germline, CDR1 is SGHDN, CDR2 FVKESK. Trimming left V 8 bases short and J 2 bases short, with 13 bases between. The CDR3 protein is CASGGLVAYEQYF. For the CDR3, the DNA is TGTGCCAGCGGGGGGCTTGTGGCCTACGAGCAGTACTTC. Full variable domain (remainder filled in from reference TRBV14 and TRBJ2-7): EAGVTQFPSHSVIEKGQTVTLRCDPISGHDNLYWYRRVMGKEIKFLLHFVKESKQDESGMPNNRFLAERTGGTYSTLKVQPAELEDSGVYFCASGGLVAYEQYFGPGTRLTVT.

This clonotype occurred a few times. Here the CDR3 reads CASSLRQSSYNEQFF. DNA for the CDR3: TGTGCCAGCAGCTTAAGACAAAGCTCCTACAATGAGCAGTTCTTC. The rearrangement links TRBV11-2 to TRBJ2-1, with D uncertain. The V end lost 2 bases, the J end lost 0 bases, and 8 bases lay between the germline ends. Germline loops: CDR1 SGHAT, CDR2 FQNNGV. This CDR3 is built from 15 residues. Supplemented by reference TRBV11-2 and TRBJ2-1, the full variable domain reads EAGVAQSPRYKIIEKRQSVAFWCNPISGHATLYWYQQILGQGPKLLIQFQNNGVVDDSQLPKDRFSAERLKGVDSTLKIQPAKLEDSAVYLCASSLRQSSYNEQFFGPGTRLTVL.

Ten or more counts support this clonotype. This rearrangement joins TRBV12-3 or TRBV12-4 to TRBJ1-2; maybe TRBD1 (5 bases). The V end lost 3 bases, the J end lost 2 bases, and 7 bases lay between the germline ends. CDR3 length: 13 residues. CDR3 nucleotides: TGTGCCAGCAGTTTGGCAGGGAACTATGGCTACACCTTC. It specifies CASSLAGNYGYTF.

In regard to this clonotype: One end of the junction fails to match germline, which may point to a read error. V is TRBV23-1 and J is TRBJ2-7; TRBD2 agrees at 10 bases. TRBV23-1 is classed as an ORF, of uncertain function. This CDR3 region has 19 residues. In nucleotides, the CDR3 is TGCGCCACCAGTCACTCTTGGATAGCGGGAGGTCCTAGCTCCTACGAGCAGTACTTC. It is translated as CATSHSWIAGGPSSYEQYF.

In its sample, this clonotype was seen once. This sequence joins TRBV20-1 and TRBJ2-7, with D perhaps TRBD2 (6 bases). There are 11 residues in the CDR3. Trimming removed 5 bases at V and 7 bases at J, with 12 bases between. The V gene's germline CDR1 is DFQATT and CDR2 SNEGSKA (reference sequence). The CDR3, as DNA: TGCAGTGCTCCTTCCGGAGGGGAGCAGTACTTC. It is translated as CSAPSGGEQYF.

V gene TRBV24-1 combines with J gene TRBJ2-1; 12 bases line up with TRBD2. This CDR3 has 16 residues. J was trimmed by 8 bases and V by 3 bases; bases with no gene match: 7. Germline CDR1 and CDR2: KGHDR and SFDVKD. CDR3 in amino acids: CATSDTTSGSDDEQFF. In nucleotides, the CDR3 is TGTGCCACCAGTGATACGACTAGCGGGAGTGACGATGAGCAGTTCTTC.

The V gene is TRBV4-2, the J gene TRBJ2-4; tentative D call: TRBD2 (6 bases). V was shortened by 2 bases and J by 0 bases, with 20 bases between the two germline ends. This CDR3 has 19 amino acids. Germline values: CDR1 LGHNA, CDR2 YNFKEQ. This CDR3 is CASSQKGGALNLAKNIQYF. The CDR3 region has the DNA TGTGCCAGCAGCCAAAAGGGCGGGGCTCTCAATCTAGCCAAAAACATTCAGTACTTC.

This clonotype was found a few times. The chain recombines TRBV7-9 with TRBJ2-5; either TRBD1 or TRBD2 may supply D (5 bases each). This CDR3 comprises 12 residues. Germline V gene sequence: CDR1 SEHNR, CDR2 FQNEAQ (reference sequence). The V gene lost 3 bases and the J gene lost 4 bases, with 6 bases spanning the gap. CDR3 DNA sequence: TGTGCCAGCAGCTTGGGACGAGAGACCCAGTACTTC. It is translated as CASSLGRETQYF.

This clonotype was detected many times. V and J are TRBV4-3 and TRBJ2-2, with D tentatively TRBD2 (5 bases). The germline CDR1 and CDR2 sequences are LGHNA and YSLEER. CDR3 length: 16 amino acids. V was clipped by 0 bases and J by 3 bases, with 11 bases between them. CDR3 bases: TGCGCCAGCAGCCAAGATCTAGCCTATTACACCGGGGAGCTGTTTTTT. It yields the protein CASSQDLAYYTGELFF.

DNA for the CDR3: TGTGCCAGCAGCGCCACGAATGAAAAACTGTTTTTT. Amino acids: CASSATNEKLFF. The chain recombines TRBV7-9 with TRBJ1-4; D is undetermined. Germline-derived CDR1 and CDR2 are SEHNR and FQNEAQ (reference sequence). Trimming removed 5 bases at V and 5 bases at J, with 6 bases between. The CDR3 totals 12 residues.

This clonotype was found a few times. The rearrangement uses TRBV20-1 and TRBJ2-1; no firm D call. Germline CDR1 reads DFQATT; CDR2 reads SNEGSKA (reference sequence). V dropped 4 bases and J dropped 0 bases, with 10 bases sitting between them. This CDR3 has 14 amino acids. Written as DNA, the CDR3 is TGCAGTGCTACGGACGGTAGCTCCTACAATGAGCAGTTCTTC. Translation gives CSATDGSSYNEQFF.

The sample holds a few counts of this clonotype. The V and J genes are TRBV2 and TRBJ2-1, with a tentative D call TRBD1 (5 bases). V lost 1 base to trimming and J lost 10 bases, with 14 bases between them. The CDR3 contains 14 residues. Germline-derived CDR1 and CDR2 are SNHLY and FYNNEI. Here the CDR3 DNA reads TGTGCCAGCAGTGAAGGGGGCGCGTTCTACGAGCAGTTCTTC. It yields the protein CASSEGGAFYEQFF.